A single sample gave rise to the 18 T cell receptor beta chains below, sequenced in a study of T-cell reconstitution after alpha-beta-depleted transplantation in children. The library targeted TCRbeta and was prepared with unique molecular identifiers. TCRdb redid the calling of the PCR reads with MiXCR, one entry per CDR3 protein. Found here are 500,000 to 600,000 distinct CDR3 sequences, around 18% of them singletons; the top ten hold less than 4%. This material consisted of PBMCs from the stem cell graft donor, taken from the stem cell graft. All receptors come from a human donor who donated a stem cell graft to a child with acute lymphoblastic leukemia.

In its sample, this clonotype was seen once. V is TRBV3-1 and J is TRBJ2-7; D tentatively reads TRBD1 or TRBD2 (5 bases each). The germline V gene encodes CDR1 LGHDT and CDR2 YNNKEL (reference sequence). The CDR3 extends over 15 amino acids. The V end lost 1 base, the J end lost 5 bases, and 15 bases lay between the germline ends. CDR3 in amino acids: CASSQGRGPRDEQYF. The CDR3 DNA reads TGTGCCAGCAGCCAAGGTCGGGGACCCCGGGACGAGCAGTACTTC.

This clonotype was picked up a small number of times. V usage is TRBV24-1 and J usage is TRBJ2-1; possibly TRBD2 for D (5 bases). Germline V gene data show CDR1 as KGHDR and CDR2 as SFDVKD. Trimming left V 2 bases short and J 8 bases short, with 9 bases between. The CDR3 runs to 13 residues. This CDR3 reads CATSDSGNDEQFF. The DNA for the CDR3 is TGTGCCACCAGTGATTCGGGGAACGATGAGCAGTTCTTC.

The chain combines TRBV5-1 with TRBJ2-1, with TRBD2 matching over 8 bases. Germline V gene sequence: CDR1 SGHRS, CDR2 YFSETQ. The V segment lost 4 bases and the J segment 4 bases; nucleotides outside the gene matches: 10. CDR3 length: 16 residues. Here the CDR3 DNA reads TGCGCCAGCAGCCCGGAAGGGACTAGATCGTACAATGAGCAGTTCTTC. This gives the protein CASSPEGTRSYNEQFF.

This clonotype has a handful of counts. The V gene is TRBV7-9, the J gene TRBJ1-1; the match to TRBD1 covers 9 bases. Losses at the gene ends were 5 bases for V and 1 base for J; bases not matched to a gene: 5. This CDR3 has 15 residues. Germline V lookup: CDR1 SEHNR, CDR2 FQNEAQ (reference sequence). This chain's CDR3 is CASSARTGENTEAFF. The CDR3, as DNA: TGTGCCAGCAGCGCCCGGACAGGGGAGAACACTGAAGCTTTCTTT.

CDR3 in amino acids: CASSIGTDTQYF. DNA for the CDR3: TGTGCCAGTAGTATAGGAACGGATACGCAGTATTTT. The gene calls are TRBV19 and TRBJ2-3; D is uncertain. With 1 base removed from V and 6 bases from J, the gap between germline ends came to 5 bases. This CDR3 contains 12 residues. CDR1 and CDR2 (germline): LNHDA, SQIVND (reference sequence). The variable domain in full, completed from reference TRBV19 and TRBJ2-3, reads DGGITQSPKYLFRKEGQNVTLSCEQNLNHDAMYWYRQDPGQGLRLIYYSQIVNDFQKGDIAEGYSVSREKKESFPLTVTSAQKNPTAFYLCASSIGTDTQYFGPGTRLTVL.

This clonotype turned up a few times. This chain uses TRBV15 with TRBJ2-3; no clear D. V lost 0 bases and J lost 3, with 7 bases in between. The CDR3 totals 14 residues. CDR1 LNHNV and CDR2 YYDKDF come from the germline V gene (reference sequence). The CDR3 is CATSRDTATDTQYF. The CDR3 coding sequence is TGTGCCACCAGCAGAGATACGGCTACAGATACGCAGTATTTT.

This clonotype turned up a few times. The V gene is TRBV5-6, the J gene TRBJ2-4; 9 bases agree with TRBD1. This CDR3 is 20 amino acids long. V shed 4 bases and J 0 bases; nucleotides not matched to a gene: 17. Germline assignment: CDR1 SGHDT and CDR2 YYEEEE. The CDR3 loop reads CASSSLSGTGILLAKNIQYF. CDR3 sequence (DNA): TGTGCCAGCAGCAGCTTATCCGGGACAGGGATCCTGCTAGCCAAAAACATTCAGTACTTC.

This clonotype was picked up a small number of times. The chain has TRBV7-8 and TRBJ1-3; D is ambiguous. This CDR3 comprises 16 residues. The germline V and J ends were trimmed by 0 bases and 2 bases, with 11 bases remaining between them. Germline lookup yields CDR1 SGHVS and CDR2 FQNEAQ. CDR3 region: CASSLARIVAGNTIYF. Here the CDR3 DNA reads TGTGCCAGCAGCTTAGCGCGGATCGTCGCTGGAAACACCATATATTTT.

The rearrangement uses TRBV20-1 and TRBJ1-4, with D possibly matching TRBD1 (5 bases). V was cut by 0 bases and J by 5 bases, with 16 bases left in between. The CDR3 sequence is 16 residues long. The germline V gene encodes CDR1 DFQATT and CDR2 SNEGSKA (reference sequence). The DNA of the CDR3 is TGCAGTGCTAGAGATCCAGGGACGGCGAGGAATGAAAAACTGTTTTTT. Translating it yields CSARDPGTARNEKLFF.

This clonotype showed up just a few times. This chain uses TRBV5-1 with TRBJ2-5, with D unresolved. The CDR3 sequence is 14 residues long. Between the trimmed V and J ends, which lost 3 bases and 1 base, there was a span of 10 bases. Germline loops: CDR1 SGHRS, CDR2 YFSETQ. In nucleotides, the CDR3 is TGCGCCAGCAGCTCCTTATGGGTCCAAGAGACCCAGTACTTC. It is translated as CASSSLWVQETQYF.

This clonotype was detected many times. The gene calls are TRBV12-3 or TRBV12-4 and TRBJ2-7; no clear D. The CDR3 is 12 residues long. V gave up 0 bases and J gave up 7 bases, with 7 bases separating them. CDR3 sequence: CASSLAGFEQYF. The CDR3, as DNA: TGTGCCAGCAGTTTAGCAGGGTTTGAGCAGTACTTC.

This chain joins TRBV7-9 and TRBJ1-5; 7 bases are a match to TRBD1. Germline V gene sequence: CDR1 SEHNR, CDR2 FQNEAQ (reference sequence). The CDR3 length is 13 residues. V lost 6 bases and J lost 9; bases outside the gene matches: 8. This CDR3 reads CASSSRDSWPQHF. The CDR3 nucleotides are TGTGCCAGCAGTTCCCGGGACAGTTGGCCCCAGCATTTT. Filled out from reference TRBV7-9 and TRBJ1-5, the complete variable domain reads DTGVSQNPRHKITKRGQNVTFRCDPISEHNRLYWYRQTLGQGPEFLTYFQNEAQLEKSRLLSDRFSAERPKGSFSTLEIQRTEQGDSAMYLCASSSRDSWPQHFGDGTRLSIL.

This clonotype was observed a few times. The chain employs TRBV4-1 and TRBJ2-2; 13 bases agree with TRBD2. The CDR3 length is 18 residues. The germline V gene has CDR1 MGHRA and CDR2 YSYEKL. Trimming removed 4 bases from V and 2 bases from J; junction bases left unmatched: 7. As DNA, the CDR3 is TGCGCCAGCAGCCTTGGACTAGCGGGAGTGTTAAACACCGGGGAGCTGTTTTTT. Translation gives CASSLGLAGVLNTGELFF.

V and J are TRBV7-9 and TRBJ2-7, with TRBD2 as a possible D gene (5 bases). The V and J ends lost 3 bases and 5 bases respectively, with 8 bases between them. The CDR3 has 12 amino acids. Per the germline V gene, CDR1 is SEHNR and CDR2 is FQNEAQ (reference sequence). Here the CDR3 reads CASSLTTHEQYF. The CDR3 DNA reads TGTGCCAGCAGCTTGACTACCCACGAGCAGTACTTC.

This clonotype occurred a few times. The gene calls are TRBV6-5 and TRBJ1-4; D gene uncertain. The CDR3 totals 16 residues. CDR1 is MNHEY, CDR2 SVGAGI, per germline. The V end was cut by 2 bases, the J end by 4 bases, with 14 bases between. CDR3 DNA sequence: TGTGCCAGCAGTTACGATATCGTGACGATTAATGAAAAACTGTTTTTT. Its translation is CASSYDIVTINEKLFF.

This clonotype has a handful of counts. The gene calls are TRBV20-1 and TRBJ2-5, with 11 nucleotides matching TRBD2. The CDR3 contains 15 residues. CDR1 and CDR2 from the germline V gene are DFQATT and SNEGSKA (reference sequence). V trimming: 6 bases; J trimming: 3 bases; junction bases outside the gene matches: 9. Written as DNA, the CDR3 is TGCAGTGCGACCAGCCTAGCGGGAGGTGAAGAGACCCAGTACTTC. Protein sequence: CSATSLAGGEETQYF.

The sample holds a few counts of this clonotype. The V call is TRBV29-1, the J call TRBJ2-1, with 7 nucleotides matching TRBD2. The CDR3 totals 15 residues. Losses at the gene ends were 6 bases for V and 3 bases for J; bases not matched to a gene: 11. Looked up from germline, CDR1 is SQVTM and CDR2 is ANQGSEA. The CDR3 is CSVPLASGVYNEQFF. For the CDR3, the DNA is TGCAGCGTCCCTCTGGCTAGCGGAGTCTACAATGAGCAGTTCTTC.

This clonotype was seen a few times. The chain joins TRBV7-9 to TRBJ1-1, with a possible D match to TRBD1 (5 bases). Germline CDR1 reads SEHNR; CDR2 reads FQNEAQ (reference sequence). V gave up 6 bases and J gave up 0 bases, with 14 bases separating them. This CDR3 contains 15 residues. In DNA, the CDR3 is TGTGCCAGCAGGGACGGACACGGAATGAACACTGAAGCTTTCTTT. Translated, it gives CASRDGHGMNTEAFF.